This is a list of T cell receptor beta chains from one sample in a study of cytomegalovirus exposure and HLA in healthy donors. TCRdb's copy holds only in-frame clones and misses some; the assay was immunoSEQ multiplex PCR. The sample holds around 130,000 clones, over 60% seen once. Sequencing input: PBMCs. All receptors derive from a young man in good health and CMV-seropositive. Both conserved end residues are part of each CDR3. D genes are given only for firm matches. Rows may omit the clone size; those that give it use once, few, many or a size class.

TRBV29-1	.	TRBD1	TRBJ2-7	CSVGGQTSAYEQYF	TGCAGCGTTGGGGGACAGACCAGCGCCTACGAGCAGTACTTC
TRBV6-5	.	.	TRBJ1-2	CASRDSSTVYGYTF	TGTGCCAGCAGAGACAGTTCAACTGTCTATGGCTACACCTTC
TRBV19	.	.	TRBJ1-2	CASSIASSVGYGYTF	TGTGCCAGTAGTATCGCAAGTTCGGTTGGCTATGGCTACACCTTC
TRBV6-5	.	.	TRBJ2-7	CASSRPGHAYEQYF	TGTGCCAGCAGTAGACCGGGACACGCCTACGAGCAGTACTTC
TRBV7-8	few	TRBD1	TRBJ1-2	CASSQDSRGPYYGYTF	TGCGCCAGCAGCCAAGATTCCAGGGGGCCATACTATGGCTACACCTTC
TRBV2	.	TRBD1	TRBJ2-5	CASSRDREETQYF	TGTGCCAGCAGCCGGGACAGGGAGGAGACCCAGTACTTC
TRBV6-1	.	TRBD1	TRBJ2-7	CASALGTGFWEQYF	TGTGCCAGTGCACTCGGGACAGGGTTTTGGGAGCAGTACTTC
TRBV25-1	.	.	TRBJ1-2	CASRGWGRLLDNYGYTF	TGTGCCAGCAGAGGATGGGGCAGGCTCTTGGATAACTATGGCTACACCTTC
TRBV21-1	.	.	TRBJ1-1	CASRFQGMNTEAFF	TGTGCCAGCAGGTTCCAGGGGATGAACACTGAAGCTTTCTTT
TRBV9	.	TRBD1	TRBJ1-4	CASSPASTGTNEKLFF	TGTGCCAGCAGCCCAGCATCGACAGGGACTAATGAAAAACTGTTTTTT
TRBV2	.	.	TRBJ1-1	CASSPQGSTTEAFF	TGTGCCAGCAGTCCCCAGGGTTCAACCACTGAAGCTTTCTTT
TRBV18	.	.	TRBJ2-1	CASSPPVQVEQFF	TGTGCCAGCTCACCACCTGTGCAGGTTGAGCAGTTCTTC
TRBV5-1	.	TRBD1	TRBJ1-1	CASKKGQPNTEAFF	TGCGCCAGCAAAAAGGGACAGCCGAACACTGAAGCTTTCTTT
TRBV15	.	.	TRBJ1-5	CATSREGGNQPQHF	TGTGCCACCAGCAGAGAAGGGGGCAATCAGCCCCAGCATTTT
TRBV15	.	TRBD1	TRBJ1-4	CATSARRGQSEKLFF	TGTGCCACCAGCGCGCGCAGGGGGCAGAGCGAAAAACTGTTTTTT
TRBV7-8	once	.	TRBJ1-3	CASSLEGLVRGTIYF	TGTGCCAGCAGCTTAGAAGGATTAGTTCGGGGCACCATATATTTT
TRBV4-1	.	.	TRBJ1-2	CASSQDRTGQVKGYTF	TGCGCCAGCAGCCAAGATCGTACAGGGCAGGTGAAGGGCTACACCTTC
TRBV15	.	.	TRBJ1-6	CATSRDGARVISPLHF	TGTGCCACCAGCAGAGATGGGGCCAGGGTGATTTCACCCCTCCACTTT
TRBV7-6	.	TRBD1	TRBJ2-7	CASSLRLPGDRGYEQYF	TGTGCCAGCAGCTTACGCCTCCCTGGGGACAGGGGCTACGAGCAGTACTTC
TRBV25-1	.	.	TRBJ1-2	CASSDPGDFNYGYTF	TGTGCCAGCAGTGACCCAGGGGATTTTAACTATGGCTACACCTTC
TRBV28	.	TRBD1	TRBJ2-3	CANSPGGSTDTQYF	TGTGCCAACAGTCCAGGGGGTAGCACAGATACGCAGTATTTT
TRBV2	.	.	TRBJ2-3	CASTGEGTPVDTQYF	TGTGCCAGCACGGGAGAGGGGACCCCAGTAGATACGCAGTATTTT
TRBV9	.	TRBD1	TRBJ1-5	CASSGQGWNQPQHF	TGTGCCAGCAGCGGACAGGGGTGGAATCAGCCCCAGCATTTT
TRBV27	.	.	TRBJ2-3	CASSPYTDTQYF	TGTGCCAGCAGTCCCTACACAGATACGCAGTATTTT
TRBV28	.	.	TRBJ2-7	CASSLASSYEQYF	TGTGCCAGCAGTTTGGCTAGCTCCTACGAGCAGTACTTC